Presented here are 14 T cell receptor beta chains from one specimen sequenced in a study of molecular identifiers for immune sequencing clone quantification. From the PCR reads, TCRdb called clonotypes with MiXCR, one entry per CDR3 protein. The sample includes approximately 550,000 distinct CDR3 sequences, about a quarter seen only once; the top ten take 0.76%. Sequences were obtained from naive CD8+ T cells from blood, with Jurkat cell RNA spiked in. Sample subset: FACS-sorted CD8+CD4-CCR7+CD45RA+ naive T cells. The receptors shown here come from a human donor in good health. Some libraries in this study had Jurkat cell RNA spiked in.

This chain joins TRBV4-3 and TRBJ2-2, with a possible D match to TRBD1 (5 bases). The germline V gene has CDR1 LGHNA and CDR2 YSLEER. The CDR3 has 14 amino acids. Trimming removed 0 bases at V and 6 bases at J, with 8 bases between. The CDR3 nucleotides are TGCGCCAGCAGCCAAGATACAGGTTCCGGGGAGCTGTTTTTT. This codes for CASSQDTGSGELFF.

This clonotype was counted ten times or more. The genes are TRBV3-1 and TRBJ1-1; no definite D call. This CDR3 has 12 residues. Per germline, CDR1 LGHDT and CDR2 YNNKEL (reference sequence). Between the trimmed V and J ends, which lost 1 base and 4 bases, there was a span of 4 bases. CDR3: CASSQGLTEAFF. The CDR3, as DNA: TGTGCCAGCAGCCAAGGGCTCACTGAAGCTTTCTTT.

The CDR3 is CASIPLAGVNEQFF. The CDR3 DNA is TGTGCCAGCATTCCGCTAGCGGGAGTAAATGAGCAGTTCTTC. The V and J genes are TRBV27 and TRBJ2-1, with 10 bases matching TRBD2. Germline CDR1 reads MNHEY; CDR2 reads SMNVEV (reference sequence). The CDR3 is 14 residues long. J gave up 7 bases and V 7 bases, and 7 bases lay outside the gene matches.

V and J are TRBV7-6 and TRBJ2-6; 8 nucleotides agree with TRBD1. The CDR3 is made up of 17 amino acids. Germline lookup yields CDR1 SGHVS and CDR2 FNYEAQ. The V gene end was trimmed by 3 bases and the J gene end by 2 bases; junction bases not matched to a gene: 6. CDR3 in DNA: TGTGCCAGCAGCTTTAGCCCGGACAGGGCTGGGGCCAACGTCCTGACTTTC. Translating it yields CASSFSPDRAGANVLTF.

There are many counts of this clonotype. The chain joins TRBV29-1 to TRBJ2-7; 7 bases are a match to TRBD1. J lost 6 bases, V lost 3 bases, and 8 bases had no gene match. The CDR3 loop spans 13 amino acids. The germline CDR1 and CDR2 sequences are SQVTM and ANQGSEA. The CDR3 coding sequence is TGCAGCGTTGACTGGGACAGTCGCGGCGAGCAGTACTTC. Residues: CSVDWDSRGEQYF.

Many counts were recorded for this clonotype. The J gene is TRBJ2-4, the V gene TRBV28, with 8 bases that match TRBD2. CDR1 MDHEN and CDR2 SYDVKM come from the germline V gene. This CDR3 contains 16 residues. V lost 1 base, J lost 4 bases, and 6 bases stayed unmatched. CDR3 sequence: CASSLLREGRKNIQYF. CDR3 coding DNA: TGTGCCAGCAGTTTATTACGGGAGGGCCGGAAAAACATTCAGTACTTC.

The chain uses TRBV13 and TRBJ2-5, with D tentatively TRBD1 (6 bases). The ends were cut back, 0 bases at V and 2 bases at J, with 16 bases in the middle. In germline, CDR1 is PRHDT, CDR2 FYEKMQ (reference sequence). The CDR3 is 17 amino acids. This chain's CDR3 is CASSLGGQGRMQETQYF. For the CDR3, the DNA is TGTGCCAGCAGCTTAGGGGGGCAGGGGAGAATGCAAGAGACCCAGTACTTC.

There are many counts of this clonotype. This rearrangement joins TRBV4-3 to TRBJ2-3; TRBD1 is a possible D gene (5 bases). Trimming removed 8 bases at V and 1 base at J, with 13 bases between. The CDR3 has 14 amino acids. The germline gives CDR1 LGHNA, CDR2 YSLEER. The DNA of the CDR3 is TGCGCCAGCTCCGAAGGGGTCCGCACAGATACGCAGTATTTT. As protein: CASSEGVRTDTQYF.

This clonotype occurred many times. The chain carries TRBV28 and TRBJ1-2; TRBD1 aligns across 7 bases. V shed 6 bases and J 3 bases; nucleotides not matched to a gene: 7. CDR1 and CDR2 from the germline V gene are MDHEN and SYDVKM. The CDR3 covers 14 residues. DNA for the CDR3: TGTGCCAGCAGGAAGGGACAGCTGGACTATGGCTACACCTTC. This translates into CASRKGQLDYGYTF.

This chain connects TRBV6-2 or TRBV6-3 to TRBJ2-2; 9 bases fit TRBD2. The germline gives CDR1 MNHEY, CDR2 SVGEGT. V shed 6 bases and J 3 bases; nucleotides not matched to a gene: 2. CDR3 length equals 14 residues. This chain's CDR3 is CASRLAGYTGELFF. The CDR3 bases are TGTGCCAGCAGACTAGCGGGCTACACCGGGGAGCTGTTTTTT.

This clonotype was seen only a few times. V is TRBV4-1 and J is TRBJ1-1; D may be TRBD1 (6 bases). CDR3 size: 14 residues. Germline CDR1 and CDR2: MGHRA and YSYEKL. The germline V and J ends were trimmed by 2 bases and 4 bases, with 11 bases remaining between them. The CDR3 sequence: CASSQLQGSTEAFF. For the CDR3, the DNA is TGCGCCAGCAGCCAACTACAGGGCTCCACTGAAGCTTTCTTT.

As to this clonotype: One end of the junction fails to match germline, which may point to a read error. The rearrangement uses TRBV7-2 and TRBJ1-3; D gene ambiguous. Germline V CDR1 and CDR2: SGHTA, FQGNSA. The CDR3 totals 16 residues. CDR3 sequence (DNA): TGCGCCAGCAGCTTATGGGCCGACCCGCCTGGAACCACCATATATTTT. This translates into CASSLWADPPGTTIYF. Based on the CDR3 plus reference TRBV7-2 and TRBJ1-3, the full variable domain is GAGVSQSPSNKVTEKGKDVELRCDPISGHTALYWYRQSLGQGLEFLIYFQGNSAPDKSGLPSDRFSAERTGGSVSTLTIQRTQQEDSAVYLCASSLWADPPGTTIYFGEGSWLTVV.

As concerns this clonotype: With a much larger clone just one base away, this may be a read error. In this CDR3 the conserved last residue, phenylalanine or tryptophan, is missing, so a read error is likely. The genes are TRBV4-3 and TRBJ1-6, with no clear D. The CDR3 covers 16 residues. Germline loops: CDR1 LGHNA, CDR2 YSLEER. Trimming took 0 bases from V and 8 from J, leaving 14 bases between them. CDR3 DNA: TGCGCCAGCAGCCAAGAATGGGAAGGCATGGATTCACCCCTCCACTCT. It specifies CASSQEWEGMDSPLHS.

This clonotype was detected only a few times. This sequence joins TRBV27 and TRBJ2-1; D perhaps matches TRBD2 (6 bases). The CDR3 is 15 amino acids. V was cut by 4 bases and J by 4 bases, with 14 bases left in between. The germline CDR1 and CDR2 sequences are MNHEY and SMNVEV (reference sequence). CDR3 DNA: TGTGCCAGCAGTTCCGCCGGGCGGGGTTACAATGAGCAGTTCTTC. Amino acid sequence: CASSSAGRGYNEQFF.